The 26 T cell receptor beta chains below come from one sample, sequenced in a study of cytomegalovirus exposure and HLA in healthy donors (dated by TCRdb to 2017 to 2019). The protocol used for the library was the immunoSEQ multiplex PCR assay. For the multiplex PCR, a mixture combining 60 forward primers for TCR Vbeta segments and 13 reverse primers for TCR Jbeta segments was used. TCRdb mirrors the immuneACCESS table, restricted to in-frame sequences. Some clones are absent from its copies; in checked studies, under half trace to an unresolved V gene, and the reason for the others is unknown. The sample data list 200,000 to 250,000 clones, and under 85% of these were observed just once. Roughly 10% of the sample lies in the top ten. Source material: PBMCs. All receptors derive from a woman aged 50 to 60 in good health and CMV-seropositive.

The chain joins TRBV4-3 to TRBJ1-1; D might be TRBD1 (6 bases). The CDR3 has 13 residues. Per the germline V gene, CDR1 is LGHNA and CDR2 is YSLEER. The V end was cut by 5 bases, the J end by 0 bases, with 7 bases between. CDR3 sequence: CASSGQLNTEAFF. CDR3 in DNA: TGCGCCAGCAGCGGACAGTTGAACACTGAAGCTTTCTTT.

The rearrangement links TRBV2 to TRBJ2-3; D is undetermined. Trimming pared 4 bases from V and 2 bases from J, leaving 7 bases between. The CDR3 extends over 13 amino acids. Germline V gene lookup returns CDR1 SNHLY and CDR2 FYNNEI. CDR3 in amino acids: CASSGPFTDTQYF. The CDR3 DNA sequence: TGTGCCAGCAGTGGGCCGTTCACAGATACGCAGTATTTT.

The CDR3 sequence is CASSPQTGRYYGYTF. The CDR3 DNA reads TGTGCCAGCTCACCACAGACAGGGCGGTACTATGGCTACACCTTC. This chain joins TRBV18 and TRBJ1-2; 7 bases are shared with TRBD1. Per the germline V gene, CDR1 is KGHSH and CDR2 is LQKENI. The CDR3 is 15 amino acids. V lost 1 base, J lost 3 bases, and 5 bases stayed unmatched.

V gene TRBV6-5 combines with J gene TRBJ2-3; D may be TRBD1 (5 bases). This CDR3 region has 14 residues. The V and J ends lost 5 bases and 0 bases respectively, with 9 bases between them. The germline V gene encodes CDR1 MNHEY and CDR2 SVGAGI. CDR3 amino acids: CASSQGESTDTQYF. The CDR3 DNA sequence: TGTGCCAGCAGTCAAGGGGAAAGCACAGATACGCAGTATTTT.

This chain uses TRBV13 with TRBJ1-5, with D maybe TRBD1 (5 bases). The CDR3 spans 13 residues. The germline V gene encodes CDR1 PRHDT and CDR2 FYEKMQ (reference sequence). Trimming pared 3 bases from V and 5 bases from J, leaving 8 bases between. CDR3 coding DNA: TGTGCCAGCAGCTTTACAGGCCATCAGCCCCAGCATTTT. It encodes CASSFTGHQPQHF.

V usage is TRBV30 and J usage is TRBJ1-4; tentative D call: TRBD1 (5 bases). The CDR3 spans 14 residues. V was pared by 6 bases and J by 10 bases, with 21 bases between. CDR1 and CDR2 from the germline V gene are GTSNPN and SVGIG (reference sequence). Here the CDR3 reads CACEGEGLFGKLFF. The DNA for the CDR3 is TGTGCCTGCGAAGGGGAGGGCCTTTTTGGAAAACTGTTTTTT.

The chain uses TRBV7-2 and TRBJ2-2; maybe TRBD2 (5 bases). Germline V gives CDR1 SGHTA, CDR2 FQGNSA. This CDR3 comprises 16 residues. The V end was cut by 4 bases, the J end by 1 base, with 13 bases between. CDR3 residues: CASSWVSGMNTGELFF. DNA of the CDR3: TGTGCCAGCAGCTGGGTCTCGGGGATGAACACCGGGGAGCTGTTTTTT.

This chain uses TRBV15 with TRBJ1-2, with D hard to call. With 1 base removed from V and 7 bases from J, the gap between germline ends came to 13 bases. CDR1 and CDR2 from the germline V gene are LNHNV and YYDKDF (reference sequence). The CDR3 sequence is 14 residues long. CDR3 DNA: TGTGCCACCAGCAGAGTGGGGTCGGGAGCTGGCTACACCTTC. As protein: CATSRVGSGAGYTF.

DNA of the CDR3: TGTGCCAGCAGCTTGAATAGCGGGGGCGGCACCGGGGAGCTGTTTTTT. It translates to CASSLNSGGGTGELFF. The rearrangement uses TRBV7-3 and TRBJ2-2; 9 bases agree with TRBD2. The V gene's germline CDR1 is SGHTA and CDR2 FQGTGA. There are 16 residues in the CDR3. With 3 bases clipped from V and 4 bases from J, the junction kept 6 bases outside the gene matches.

The genes are TRBV18 and TRBJ1-1; D perhaps matches TRBD1 (5 bases). Trimming took off 2 bases at V and 0 bases at J, with 19 bases between the two ends. The CDR3 is 18 amino acids. The germline V gene encodes CDR1 KGHSH and CDR2 LQKENI. The chain's CDR3 is CASSPNKGDRRMNTEAFF. The CDR3 region has the DNA TGTGCCAGCTCACCAAACAAAGGCGACAGACGAATGAACACTGAAGCTTTCTTT.

The chain joins TRBV6-5 to TRBJ1-3; 9 nucleotides align to TRBD1. Germline CDR1 reads MNHEY; CDR2 reads SVGAGI. J lost 4 bases, V lost 5 bases, and 6 bases had no gene match. CDR3 length: 15 residues. CDR3 DNA sequence: TGTGCCAGCAGTCAGGACAGGGGTTCAGGAAACACCATATATTTT. This sequence encodes CASSQDRGSGNTIYF.

The rearrangement joins TRBV9 to TRBJ1-6; no reliable D call. CDR1 and CDR2 (germline): SGDLS, YYNGEE. Trimming pared 3 bases from V and 0 bases from J, leaving 13 bases between. The CDR3 consists of 17 residues. CDR3 protein: CASSAHGQTSYNSPLHF. As DNA, the CDR3 is TGTGCCAGCAGCGCCCATGGGCAGACCTCCTATAATTCACCCCTCCACTTT.

The rearrangement links TRBV5-5 to TRBJ1-1; 8 nucleotides match TRBD1. The CDR3 loop spans 13 amino acids. The V gene's germline CDR1 is SGHKS and CDR2 YYEKEE (reference sequence). Germline trimming cut 4 bases from V and 7 bases from J; bases unmatched to any gene: 6. In DNA form, the CDR3 reads TGTGCCAGCAGCCACAGGGGGATTGGTGAAGCTTTCTTT. Translation: CASSHRGIGEAFF.

There are a few counts of this clone. The chain combines TRBV19 with TRBJ1-5, with 7 bases aligning to TRBD1. V lost 1 base and J lost 6; bases outside the gene matches: 3. The CDR3 is 14 amino acids. CDR1 is LNHDA and CDR2 is SQIVND in the germline V gene (reference sequence). In DNA, the CDR3 is TGTGCCAGTAGTATAGGACAGGGTACTCAGCCCCAGCATTTT. Residues: CASSIGQGTQPQHF.

V and J are TRBV11-3 and TRBJ2-7; 8 nucleotides match TRBD1. V trimming: 4 bases; J trimming: 5 bases; junction bases outside the gene matches: 7. Germline loops: CDR1 SGHNT, CDR2 YENEEA. This CDR3 has 14 amino acids. CDR3 sequence reads: CASSYRGTSDEQYF. CDR3 DNA sequence: TGTGCCAGCAGCTACAGGGGGACTTCCGACGAGCAGTACTTC.

The chain is built from TRBV28 and TRBJ2-7; TRBD2 is a possible D gene (5 bases). The CDR3 runs 14 residues. Between the trimmed V and J ends, which lost 5 bases and 1 base, there was a span of 12 bases. Germline V lookup: CDR1 MDHEN, CDR2 SYDVKM. The CDR3 DNA is TGTGCCAGCAGTCACCAGGCGGGTTCCTACGAGCAGTACTTC. This translates into CASSHQAGSYEQYF.

J is TRBJ1-1 and V is TRBV18; no clear D gene. Trimming left V 2 bases short and J 4 bases short, with 11 bases between. This CDR3 region has 14 residues. CDR1 KGHSH and CDR2 LQKENI come from the germline V gene. The CDR3 is CASSPTGLGTEAFF. In DNA form, the CDR3 reads TGTGCCAGCTCACCAACGGGATTGGGCACTGAAGCTTTCTTT.

The CDR3 protein is CASSLRGHQDTEAFF. The CDR3 region has the DNA TGCGCCAGCAGCTTGAGGGGACACCAAGACACTGAAGCTTTCTTT. This chain uses TRBV5-1 with TRBJ1-1; the D gene is possibly TRBD1 (6 bases). Trimming took off 1 base at V and 3 bases at J, with 13 bases between the two ends. CDR3 length: 15 amino acids. In germline, CDR1 is SGHRS, CDR2 YFSETQ.

This clone showed up just a few times. CDR3: CASWTAPLYEQYF. CDR3 bases: TGTGCCAGTTGGACTGCGCCCCTCTACGAGCAGTACTTC. J is TRBJ2-7 and V is TRBV6-5; D perhaps matches TRBD2 (5 bases). Germline V gene data show CDR1 as MNHEY and CDR2 as SVGAGI. The V end was cut by 9 bases, the J end by 3 bases, with 15 bases between. This CDR3 contains 13 residues.

This chain connects TRBV28 to TRBJ1-3; D perhaps matches TRBD1 (6 bases). V gave up 8 bases and J gave up 2 bases, with 16 bases separating them. From germline, CDR1 is MDHEN and CDR2 SYDVKM. The CDR3 runs 15 residues. The DNA for the CDR3 is TGTGCCAGCGCGGGGGGACAAACGGCTGGAAACACCATATATTTT. Its translation: CASAGGQTAGNTIYF.

The gene calls are TRBV6-1 and TRBJ2-3; D might be TRBD2 (6 bases). The CDR3 sequence is 13 residues long. CDR1 is MNHNS and CDR2 is SASEGT in the germline V gene. Trimming left V 10 bases short and J 0 bases short, with 11 bases between. The chain's CDR3 is CAMRLGSTDTQYF. The CDR3 DNA sequence: TGTGCCATGCGACTAGGTAGCACAGATACGCAGTATTTT.

The V and J genes are TRBV5-1 and TRBJ2-3; 9 nucleotides line up with TRBD1. The CDR3 is made up of 15 amino acids. The germline gives CDR1 SGHRS, CDR2 YFSETQ. J gave up 1 base and V 4 bases, and 4 bases lay outside the gene matches. CDR3 coding DNA: TGCGCCAGCAGCCCCCGGACAGGGGGCACAGATACGCAGTATTTT. Translation gives CASSPRTGGTDTQYF.

The genes are TRBV19 and TRBJ1-2; 7 nucleotides agree with TRBD1. The CDR3 runs 14 residues. The trim removed 5 bases at V and 7 bases at J, leaving 10 bases unmatched. The V gene's germline CDR1 is LNHDA and CDR2 SQIVND (reference sequence). As DNA, the CDR3 is TGTGCCAGTAGTCCATCGGGACAGCGAAGTGGCTACACCTTC. Protein sequence: CASSPSGQRSGYTF.

The genes are TRBV19 and TRBJ2-7, with 8 bases fitting TRBD1. The ends lost 5 bases at V and 6 bases at J; junction bases unmatched: 18. Germline CDR1 reads LNHDA; CDR2 reads SQIVND (reference sequence). The CDR3 runs 17 residues. The CDR3 region has the DNA TGTGCCAGTAGTGGAAACCGGGGACAGGCTTTTTTCTCCGAGCAGTACTTC. It yields the protein CASSGNRGQAFFSEQYF. Full variable domain (remainder filled in from reference TRBV19 and TRBJ2-7): DGGITQSPKYLFRKEGQNVTLSCEQNLNHDAMYWYRQDPGQGLRLIYYSQIVNDFQKGDIAEGYSVSREKKESFPLTVTSAQKNPTAFYLCASSGNRGQAFFSEQYFGPGTRLTVT.

Turning to this clone: At one boundary the junction diverges from the germline segment, which might be a read error. The V and J genes are TRBV28 and TRBJ1-2; tentative D call: TRBD1 (6 bases). Germline-derived CDR1 and CDR2 are MDHEN and SYDVKM. The CDR3 loop spans 14 amino acids. The CDR3 loop is CASSFRGGATGCTF. The CDR3 coding sequence is TGTGCCAGCAGTTTCCGGGGGGGGGCTACTGGCTGCACCTTC.

This sequence joins TRBV18 and TRBJ2-7; TRBD1 matches at 7 bases. CDR1 is KGHSH, CDR2 LQKENI, per germline. Trimming at V came to 2 bases and at J to 7 bases, leaving 11 bases not matched to a gene. CDR3 size: 15 residues. CDR3 coding DNA: TGTGCCAGCTCACCAGTTCAGGGGGTGTCAAAGGAGCAGTACTTC. It encodes CASSPVQGVSKEQYF. The full variable domain, completed using reference TRBV18 and TRBJ2-7, is NAGVMQNPRHLVRRRGQEARLRCSPMKGHSHVYWYRQLPEEGLKFMVYLQKENIIDESGMPKERFSAEFPKEGPSILRIQQVVRGDSAAYFCASSPVQGVSKEQYFGPGTRLTVT.